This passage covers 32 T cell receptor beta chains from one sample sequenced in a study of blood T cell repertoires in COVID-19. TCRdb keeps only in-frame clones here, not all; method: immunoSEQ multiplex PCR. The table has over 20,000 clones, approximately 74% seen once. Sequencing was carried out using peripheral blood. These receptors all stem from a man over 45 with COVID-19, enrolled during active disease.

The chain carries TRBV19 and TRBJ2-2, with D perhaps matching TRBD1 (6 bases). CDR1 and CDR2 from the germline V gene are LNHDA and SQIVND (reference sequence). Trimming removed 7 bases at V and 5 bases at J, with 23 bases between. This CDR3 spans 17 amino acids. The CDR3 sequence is CASTPLVGQRGTGELFF. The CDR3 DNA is TGTGCCAGTACTCCCCTTGTGGGACAAAGGGGGACCGGGGAGCTGTTTTTT. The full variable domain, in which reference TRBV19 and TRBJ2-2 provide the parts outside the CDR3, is DGGITQSPKYLFRKEGQNVTLSCEQNLNHDAMYWYRQDPGQGLRLIYYSQIVNDFQKGDIAEGYSVSREKKESFPLTVTSAQKNPTAFYLCASTPLVGQRGTGELFFGEGSRLTVL.

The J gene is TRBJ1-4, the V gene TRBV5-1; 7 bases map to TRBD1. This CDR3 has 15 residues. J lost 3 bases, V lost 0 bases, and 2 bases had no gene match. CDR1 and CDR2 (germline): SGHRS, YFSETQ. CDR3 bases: TGCGCCAGCAGCTTGGAGGGGACAGCTAATGAAAAACTGTTTTTT. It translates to CASSLEGTANEKLFF. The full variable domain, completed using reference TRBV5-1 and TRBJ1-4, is KAGVTQTPRYLIKTRGQQVTLSCSPISGHRSVSWYQQTPGQGLQFLFEYFSETQRNKGNFPGRFSGRQFSNSRSEMNVSTLELGDSALYLCASSLEGTANEKLFFGSGTQLSVL.

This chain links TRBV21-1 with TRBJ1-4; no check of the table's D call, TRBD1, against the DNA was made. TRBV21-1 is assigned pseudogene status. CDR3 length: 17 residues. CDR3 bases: TGTGCCAGCAGCAAAGTGGAAACCAGGGAAACTAATGAAAAACTGTTTTTT. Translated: CASSKVETRETNEKLFF.

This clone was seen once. The CDR3 protein is CASSMGQLNQPQHF. Written as DNA, the CDR3 is TGTGCCAGTAGTATGGGGCAGTTAAATCAGCCCCAGCATTTT. The V and J genes are TRBV19 and TRBJ1-5, with a weak D call TRBD1 (5 bases). V dropped 3 bases and J dropped 4 bases, with 10 bases sitting between them. The CDR3 covers 14 residues. From germline, CDR1 is LNHDA and CDR2 SQIVND (reference sequence).

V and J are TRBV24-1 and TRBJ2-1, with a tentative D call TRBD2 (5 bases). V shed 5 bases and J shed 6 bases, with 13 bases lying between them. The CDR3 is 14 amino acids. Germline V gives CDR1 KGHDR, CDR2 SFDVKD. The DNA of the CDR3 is TGTGCCACCAGTGGACTCCGAGGGCGCAATGAGCAGTTCTTC. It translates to CATSGLRGRNEQFF.

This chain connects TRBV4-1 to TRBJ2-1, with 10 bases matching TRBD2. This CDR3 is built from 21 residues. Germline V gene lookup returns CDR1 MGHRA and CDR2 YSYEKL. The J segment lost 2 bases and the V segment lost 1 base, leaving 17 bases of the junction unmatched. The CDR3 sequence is CASSQARGVQRGGSTYNEQFF. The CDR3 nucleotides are TGCGCCAGCAGCCAAGCTCGTGGCGTCCAGCGGGGGGGTTCCACCTACAATGAGCAGTTCTTC.

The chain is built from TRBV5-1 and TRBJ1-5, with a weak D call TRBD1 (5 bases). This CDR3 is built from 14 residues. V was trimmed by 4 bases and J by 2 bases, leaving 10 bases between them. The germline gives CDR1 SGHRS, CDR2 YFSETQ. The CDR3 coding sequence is TGCGCCAGCAGCCCCGACAGCGGCAATCAGCCCCAGCATTTT. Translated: CASSPDSGNQPQHF. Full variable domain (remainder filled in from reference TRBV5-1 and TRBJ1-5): KAGVTQTPRYLIKTRGQQVTLSCSPISGHRSVSWYQQTPGQGLQFLFEYFSETQRNKGNFPGRFSGRQFSNSRSEMNVSTLELGDSALYLCASSPDSGNQPQHFGDGTRLSIL.

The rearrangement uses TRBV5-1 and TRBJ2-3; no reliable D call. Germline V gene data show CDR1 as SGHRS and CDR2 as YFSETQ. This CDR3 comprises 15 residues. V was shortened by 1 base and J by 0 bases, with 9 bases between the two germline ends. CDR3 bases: TGCGCCAGCAGCTTGTACTATGGAAGCACAGATACGCAGTATTTT. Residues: CASSLYYGSTDTQYF.

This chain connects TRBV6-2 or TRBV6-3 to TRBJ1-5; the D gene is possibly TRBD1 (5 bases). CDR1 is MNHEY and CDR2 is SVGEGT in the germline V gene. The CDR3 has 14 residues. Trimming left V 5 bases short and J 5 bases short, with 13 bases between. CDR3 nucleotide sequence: TGTGCCAGCAGTACCGGGGGGGGAGATCAGCCCCAGCATTTT. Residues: CASSTGGGDQPQHF.

This chain's CDR3 is CAYKQGSGWEPNTEAFF. The CDR3 DNA reads as TGTGCCTACAAACAGGGGAGCGGCTGGGAACCGAACACTGAAGCTTTCTTT. This chain joins TRBV30 and TRBJ1-1, with 7 positions matching TRBD1. V lost 7 bases and J lost 1; bases outside the gene matches: 18. The CDR3 is made up of 17 amino acids. Germline V gene lookup returns CDR1 GTSNPN and CDR2 SVGIG (reference sequence).

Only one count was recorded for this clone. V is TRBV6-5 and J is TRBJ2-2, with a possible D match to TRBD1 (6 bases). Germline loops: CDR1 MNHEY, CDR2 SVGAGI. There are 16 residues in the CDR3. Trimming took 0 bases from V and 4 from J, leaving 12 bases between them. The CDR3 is CASSYSSTGSTGELFF. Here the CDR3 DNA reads TGTGCCAGCAGTTACTCAAGTACAGGGAGCACCGGGGAGCTGTTTTTT.

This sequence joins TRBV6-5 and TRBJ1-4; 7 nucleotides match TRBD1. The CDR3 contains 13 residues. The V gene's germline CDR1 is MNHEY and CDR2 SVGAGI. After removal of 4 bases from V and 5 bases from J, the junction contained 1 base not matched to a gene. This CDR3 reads CASSSTGNEKLFF. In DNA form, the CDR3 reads TGTGCCAGCAGTTCGACAGGGAATGAAAAACTGTTTTTT.

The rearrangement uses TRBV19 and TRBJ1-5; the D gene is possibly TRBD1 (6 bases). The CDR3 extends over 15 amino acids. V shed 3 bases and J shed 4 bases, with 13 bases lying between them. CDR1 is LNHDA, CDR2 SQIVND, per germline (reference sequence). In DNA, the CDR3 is TGTGCCAGTAGTATCCCCGGACAGTTTAATCAGCCCCAGCATTTT. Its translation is CASSIPGQFNQPQHF.

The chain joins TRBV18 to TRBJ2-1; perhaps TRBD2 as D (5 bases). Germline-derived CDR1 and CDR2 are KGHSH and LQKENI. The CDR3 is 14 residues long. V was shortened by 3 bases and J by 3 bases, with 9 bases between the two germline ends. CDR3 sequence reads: CASSPTRDYNEQFF. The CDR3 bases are TGTGCCAGCTCACCGACCCGGGACTACAATGAGCAGTTCTTC. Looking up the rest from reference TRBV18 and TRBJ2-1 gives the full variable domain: NAGVMQNPRHLVRRRGQEARLRCSPMKGHSHVYWYRQLPEEGLKFMVYLQKENIIDESGMPKERFSAEFPKEGPSILRIQQVVRGDSAAYFCASSPTRDYNEQFFGPGTRLTVL.

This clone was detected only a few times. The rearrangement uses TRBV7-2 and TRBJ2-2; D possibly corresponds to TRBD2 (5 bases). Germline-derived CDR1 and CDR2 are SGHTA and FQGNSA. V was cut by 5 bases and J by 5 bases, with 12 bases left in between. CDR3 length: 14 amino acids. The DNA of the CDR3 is TGTGCCAGCAGCCAGCGGACGGGGACCGGGGAGCTGTTTTTT. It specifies CASSQRTGTGELFF. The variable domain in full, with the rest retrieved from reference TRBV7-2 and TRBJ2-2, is GAGVSQSPSNKVTEKGKDVELRCDPISGHTALYWYRQSLGQGLEFLIYFQGNSAPDKSGLPSDRFSAERTGGSVSTLTIQRTQQEDSAVYLCASSQRTGTGELFFGEGSRLTVL.

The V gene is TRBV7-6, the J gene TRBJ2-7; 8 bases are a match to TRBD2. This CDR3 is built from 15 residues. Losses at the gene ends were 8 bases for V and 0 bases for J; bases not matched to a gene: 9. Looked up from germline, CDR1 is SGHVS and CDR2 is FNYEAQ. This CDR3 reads CASAGAGARSYEQYF. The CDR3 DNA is TGTGCCAGCGCGGGAGCGGGGGCCCGCTCCTACGAGCAGTACTTC.

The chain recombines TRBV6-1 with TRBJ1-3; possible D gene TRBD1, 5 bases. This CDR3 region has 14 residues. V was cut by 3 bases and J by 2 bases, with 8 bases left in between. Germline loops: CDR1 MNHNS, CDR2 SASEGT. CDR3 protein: CASSEAGTGNTIYF. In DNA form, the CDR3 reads TGTGCCAGCAGTGAGGCAGGGACTGGAAACACCATATATTTT.

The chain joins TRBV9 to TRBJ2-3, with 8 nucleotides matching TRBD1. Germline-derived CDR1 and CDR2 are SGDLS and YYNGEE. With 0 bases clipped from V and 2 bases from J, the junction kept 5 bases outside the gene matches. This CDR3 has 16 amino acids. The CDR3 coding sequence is TGTGCCAGCAGCGTAGGGGCAGGGGGCATCACAGATACGCAGTATTTT. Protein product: CASSVGAGGITDTQYF. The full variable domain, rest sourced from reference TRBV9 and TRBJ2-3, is DSGVTQTPKHLITATGQRVTLRCSPRSGDLSVYWYQQSLDQGLQFLIQYYNGEERAKGNILERFSAQQFPDLHSELNLSSLELGDSALYFCASSVGAGGITDTQYFGPGTRLTVL.

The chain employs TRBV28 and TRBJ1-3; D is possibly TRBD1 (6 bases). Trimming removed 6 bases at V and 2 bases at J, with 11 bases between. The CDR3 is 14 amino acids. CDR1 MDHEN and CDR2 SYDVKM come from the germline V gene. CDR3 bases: TGTGCCAGCAGACAACAGGGCGCTGGAAACACCATATATTTT. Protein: CASRQQGAGNTIYF.

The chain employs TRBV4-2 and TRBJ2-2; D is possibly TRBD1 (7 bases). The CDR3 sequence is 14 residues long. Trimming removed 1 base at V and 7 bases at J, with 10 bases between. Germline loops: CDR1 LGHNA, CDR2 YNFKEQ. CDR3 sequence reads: CASSQAGGGGELFF. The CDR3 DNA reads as TGTGCCAGCAGCCAAGCAGGGGGAGGCGGGGAGCTGTTTTTT.

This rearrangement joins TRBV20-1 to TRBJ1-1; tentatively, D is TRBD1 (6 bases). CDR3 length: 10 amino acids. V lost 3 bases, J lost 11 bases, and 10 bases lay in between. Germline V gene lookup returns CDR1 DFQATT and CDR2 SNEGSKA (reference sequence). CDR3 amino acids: CSASQGRAFF. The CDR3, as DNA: TGCAGTGCTAGCCAGGGGCGGGCTTTCTTT.

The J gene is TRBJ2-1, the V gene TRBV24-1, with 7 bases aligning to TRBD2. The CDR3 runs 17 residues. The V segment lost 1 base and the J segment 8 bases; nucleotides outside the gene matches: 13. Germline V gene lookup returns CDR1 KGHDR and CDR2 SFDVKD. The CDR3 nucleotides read TGTGCCACCAGTGATTTCAAGCTAGCGGCCTCTAGGTATGAGCAGTTCTTC. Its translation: CATSDFKLAASRYEQFF.

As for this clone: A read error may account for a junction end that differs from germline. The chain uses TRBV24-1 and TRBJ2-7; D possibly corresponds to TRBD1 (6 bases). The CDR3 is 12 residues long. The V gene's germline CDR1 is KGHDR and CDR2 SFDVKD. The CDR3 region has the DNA TGTGCCACCAGTGATACCTCGGGACAACCGCACTTC. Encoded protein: CATSDTSGQPHF.

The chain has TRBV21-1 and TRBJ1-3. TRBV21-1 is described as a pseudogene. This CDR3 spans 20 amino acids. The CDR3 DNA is TGTGCCAGCAGCAAATCTGACGGGACTGGGGCCAGGAACTCTGGAAACACCATATATTTT. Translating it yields CASSKSDGTGARNSGNTIYF.

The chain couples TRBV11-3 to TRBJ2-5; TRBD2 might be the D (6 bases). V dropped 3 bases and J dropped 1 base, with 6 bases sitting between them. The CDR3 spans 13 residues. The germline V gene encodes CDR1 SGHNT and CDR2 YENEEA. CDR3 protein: CASSFSGQETQYF. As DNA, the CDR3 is TGTGCCAGCAGCTTTAGCGGCCAAGAGACCCAGTACTTC.

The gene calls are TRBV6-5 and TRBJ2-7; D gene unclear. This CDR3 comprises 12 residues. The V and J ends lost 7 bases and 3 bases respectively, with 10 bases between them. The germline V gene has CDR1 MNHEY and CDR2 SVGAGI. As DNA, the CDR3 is TGTGCCAGCACTACGACAAACTACGAGCAGTACTTC. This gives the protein CASTTTNYEQYF.

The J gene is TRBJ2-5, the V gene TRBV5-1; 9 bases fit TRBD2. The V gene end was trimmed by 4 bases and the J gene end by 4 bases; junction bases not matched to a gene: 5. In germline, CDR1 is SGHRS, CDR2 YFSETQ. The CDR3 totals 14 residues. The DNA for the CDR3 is TGCGCCAGCAGCCCCGGGCGGGAGGGAGAGACCCAGTACTTC. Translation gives CASSPGREGETQYF.

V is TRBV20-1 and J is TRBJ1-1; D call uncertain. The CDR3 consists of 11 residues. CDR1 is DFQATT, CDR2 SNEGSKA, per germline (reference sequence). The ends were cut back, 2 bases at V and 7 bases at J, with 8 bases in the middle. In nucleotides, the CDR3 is TGCAGTGCTAGACAGGATTATGAAGCTTTCTTT. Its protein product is CSARQDYEAFF.

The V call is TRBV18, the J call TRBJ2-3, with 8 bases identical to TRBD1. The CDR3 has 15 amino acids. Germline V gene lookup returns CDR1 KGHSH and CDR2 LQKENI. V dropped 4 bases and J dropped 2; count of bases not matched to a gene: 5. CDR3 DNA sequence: TGTGCCAGCTCACAAGGGACAGGCGTCACAGATACGCAGTATTTT. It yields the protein CASSQGTGVTDTQYF.

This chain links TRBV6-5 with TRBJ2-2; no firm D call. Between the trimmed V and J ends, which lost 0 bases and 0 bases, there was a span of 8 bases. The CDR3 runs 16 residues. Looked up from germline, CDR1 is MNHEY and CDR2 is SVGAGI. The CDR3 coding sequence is TGTGCCAGCAGTTACTCGCGGCGGACGAACACCGGGGAGCTGTTTTTT. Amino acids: CASSYSRRTNTGELFF.

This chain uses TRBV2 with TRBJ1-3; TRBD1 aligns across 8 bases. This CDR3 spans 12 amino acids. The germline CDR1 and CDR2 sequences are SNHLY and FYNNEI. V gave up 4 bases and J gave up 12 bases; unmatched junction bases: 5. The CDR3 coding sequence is TGTGCCAGCAGTGGGACAGGGAACTTCATATATTTT. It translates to CASSGTGNFIYF. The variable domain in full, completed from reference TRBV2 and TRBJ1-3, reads EPEVTQTPSHQVTQMGQEVILRCVPISNHLYFYWYRQILGQKVEFLVSFYNNEISEKSEIFDDQFSVERPDGSNFTLKIRSTKLEDSAMYFCASSGTGNFIYFGEGSWLTVV.

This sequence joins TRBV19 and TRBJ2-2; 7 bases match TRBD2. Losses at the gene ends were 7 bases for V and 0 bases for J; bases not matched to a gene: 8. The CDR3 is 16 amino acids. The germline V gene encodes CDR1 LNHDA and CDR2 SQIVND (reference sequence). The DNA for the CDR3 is TGTGCCAGTAAAAGGGCAGCGGGGACGAACACCGGGGAGCTGTTTTTT. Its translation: CASKRAAGTNTGELFF. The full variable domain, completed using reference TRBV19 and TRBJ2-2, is DGGITQSPKYLFRKEGQNVTLSCEQNLNHDAMYWYRQDPGQGLRLIYYSQIVNDFQKGDIAEGYSVSREKKESFPLTVTSAQKNPTAFYLCASKRAAGTNTGELFFGEGSRLTVL.